These T cell receptor beta chains were read from a single sample in a study of post-analysis software for immune sequencing data. TCRdb re-derived calls from the PCR reads in MiXCR, one entry per CDR3 protein. The table includes hundreds of thousands of distinct CDR3 sequences, roughly 45% detected once. What was sequenced was blood. These receptors were taken from a girl aged 5 to 17 with multiple sclerosis. CDR3s include the opening cysteine and the closing phenylalanine or tryptophan. The D gene is left open where the match is weak. Clone size appears in some rows only: once, few, many, or a class for an expanded clone.

>.|TRBV12-3/TRBV12-4|few|TRBJ1-5
CASSSGQGPPQHF
TGTGCCAGCAGTTCAGGCCAGGGTCCGCCCCAGCATTTT
>TRBD2|TRBV10-1|.|TRBJ2-7
CASRTGTSGSSYEQYF
TGCGCCAGCAGGACCGGGACTAGCGGTTCCTCCTACGAGCAGTACTTC
>TRBD1|TRBV5-6|.|TRBJ2-5
CASSLPGQGEIETQYF
TGTGCCAGCAGCTTGCCGGGACAGGGGGAAATCGAGACCCAGTACTTC
>TRBD1|TRBV20-1|.|TRBJ2-4
CSARSPGTAGGNIQYF
TGCAGTGCTAGATCTCCGGGTACTGCAGGGGGTAACATTCAGTACTTC
>.|TRBV9|few|TRBJ1-2
CASNRAGSYGYTF
TGTGCCAGCAACCGGGCCGGCTCCTATGGCTACACCTTC
>TRBD1|TRBV28|.|TRBJ1-5
CASKNRGSNQPQHF
TGTGCCAGCAAAAACAGGGGTAGCAATCAGCCCCAGCATTTT
>TRBD2|TRBV5-1|.|TRBJ2-7
CASSRGGSGEVYEQYF
TGCGCCAGCAGCCGTGGAGGGAGCGGGGAGGTCTACGAGCAGTACTTC
>.|TRBV12-3/TRBV12-4|.|TRBJ2-7
CASSLAQGRGALYEQYF
TGTGCCAGCAGTTTAGCGCAGGGACGGGGGGCGTTGTACGAGCAGTACTTC
>.|TRBV12-3/TRBV12-4|few|TRBJ1-4
CASSTDGNGLFF
TGTGCCAGCAGCACTGACGGCAATGGTCTGTTTTTT
>TRBD2|TRBV20-1|.|TRBJ2-5
CSARSARAGGEETQYF
TGCAGTGCTAGATCCGCTCGGGCGGGAGGGGAAGAGACCCAGTACTTC
>.|TRBV3-1|.|TRBJ2-7
CASSHGGTYEQYF
TGTGCCAGCAGCCACGGAGGGACCTACGAGCAGTACTTC
>.|TRBV6-5|few|TRBJ2-5
CASSPGVEGETQYF
TGTGCCAGCAGTCCCGGTGTTGAGGGGGAGACCCAGTACTTC
>.|TRBV9|.|TRBJ2-3
CASSSPRNLPDTDTQYF
TGTGCCAGCAGCTCTCCCAGGAACCTCCCTGACACAGATACGCAGTATTTT
>.|TRBV5-1|.|TRBJ1-6
CASSHSTTLVGSPLHF
TGCGCCAGCAGCCACTCAACTACCCTGGTTGGTTCACCCCTCCACTTT
>.|TRBV5-5|.|TRBJ1-1
CASSTGTQNTEAFF
TGTGCCAGCAGTACCGGGACACAGAACACTGAAGCTTTCTTT
>.|TRBV6-1|.|TRBJ1-5
CASSDVGGSLQPQHF
TGTGCCAGCAGTGACGTGGGCGGGTCCCTTCAGCCCCAGCATTTT
>.|TRBV24-1|.|TRBJ2-1
CATSDPAKPYEQFF
TGTGCCACCAGTGATCCCGCGAAGCCCTACGAGCAGTTCTTC
>.|TRBV7-9|.|TRBJ1-1
CASSSQGFTEAFF
TGTGCCAGCAGCTCTCAGGGGTTCACTGAAGCTTTCTTT
>.|TRBV7-8|few|TRBJ2-7
CASSFPYLVEQYF
TGTGCCAGCAGCTTTCCCTATTTGGTCGAGCAGTACTTC
>.|TRBV6-2/TRBV6-3|once|TRBJ2-5
CAGTSPGHSQETQYF
TGTGCCGGCACTTCCCCGGGACACTCCCAAGAGACCCAGTACTTC
>.|TRBV11-2|.|TRBJ1-1
CASSLKGTMNTEAFF
TGTGCCAGCAGCCTGAAGGGAACCATGAACACTGAAGCTTTCTTT
>.|TRBV6-6|.|TRBJ2-5
CASSYDRMGETQYF
TGTGCCAGCAGTTACGACAGGATGGGGGAGACCCAGTACTTC
>.|TRBV7-2|.|TRBJ2-1
CASSFQTGNGEQFF
TGTGCCAGCAGCTTCCAAACAGGGAATGGTGAGCAGTTCTTC